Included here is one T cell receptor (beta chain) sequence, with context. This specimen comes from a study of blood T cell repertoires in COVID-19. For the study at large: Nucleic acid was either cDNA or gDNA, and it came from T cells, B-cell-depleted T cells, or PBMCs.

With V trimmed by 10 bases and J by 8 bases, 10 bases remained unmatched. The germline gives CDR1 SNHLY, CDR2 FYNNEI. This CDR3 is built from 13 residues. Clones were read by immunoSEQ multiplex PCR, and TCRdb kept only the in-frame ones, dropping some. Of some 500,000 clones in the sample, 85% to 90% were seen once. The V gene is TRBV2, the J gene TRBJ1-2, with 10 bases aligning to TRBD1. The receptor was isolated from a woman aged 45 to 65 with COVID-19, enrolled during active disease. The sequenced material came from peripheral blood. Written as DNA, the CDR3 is TGTGCCACCGAGGACAGGGGGGAGCGGGGCTACACCTTC. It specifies CATEDRGERGYTF.